The 23 T cell receptor beta chains below come from one sample, sequenced in a study of PD-1 blockade in classical Hodgkin lymphoma. TCRdb's table, derived via immunoSEQ multiplex PCR, lists solely in-frame clones and lacks some. The top ten clones hold 3.8% of a sample with about 30,000 clones, 90% to 95% of them seen once. The time point was: newly diagnosed, previously untreated cHL patient sample. Material for sequencing was peripheral blood mononuclear cells (PBMCs). The receptors stem from a human donor with classical Hodgkin lymphoma.

The gene calls are TRBV7-2 and TRBJ2-7, with TRBD2 identical over 8 bases. The ends lost 5 bases at V and 4 bases at J; junction bases unmatched: 7. Per germline, CDR1 SGHTA and CDR2 FQGNSA. The CDR3 sequence is 14 residues long. The DNA for the CDR3 is TGTGCCAGCAGCCCTACGGGAGGGAGTTACGAGCAGTACTTC. Translation gives CASSPTGGSYEQYF.

This rearrangement joins TRBV5-1 to TRBJ2-7, with 11 bases that match TRBD2. The germline V gene has CDR1 SGHRS and CDR2 YFSETQ. The trim removed 4 bases at V and 7 bases at J, leaving 10 bases unmatched. This CDR3 comprises 15 residues. The CDR3 nucleotides are TGCGCCAGCAGCGCATCACTAGCGGGAGCCGGGGAGCAGTACTTC. It codes for CASSASLAGAGEQYF.

The genes are TRBV28 and TRBJ2-1; 7 bases are shared with TRBD1. Germline V gene sequence: CDR1 MDHEN, CDR2 SYDVKM. V shed 5 bases and J 0 bases; nucleotides not matched to a gene: 7. The CDR3 contains 16 residues. The CDR3 sequence: CASSTPQGSSYNEQFF. CDR3 sequence (DNA): TGTGCCAGCAGTACACCACAGGGGAGCTCCTACAATGAGCAGTTCTTC. Together with reference TRBV28 and TRBJ2-1, the CDR3 gives the full variable domain: DVKVTQSSRYLVKRTGEKVFLECVQDMDHENMFWYRQDPGLGLRLIYFSYDVKMKEKGDIPEGYSVSREKKERFSLILESASTNQTSMYLCASSTPQGSSYNEQFFGPGTRLTVL.

The V gene is TRBV4-3, the J gene TRBJ2-7; no firm D call. Trimming stripped 0 bases from V and 4 bases from J, with 7 bases between. CDR1 is LGHNA, CDR2 YSLEER, per germline. The CDR3 runs 13 residues. The CDR3 DNA follows: TGCGCCAGCAGCCAAGATATTCGGTACGAGCAGTACTTC. Its protein product is CASSQDIRYEQYF.

The rearrangement links TRBV21-1 to TRBJ1-5; no DNA check was done on the table's D call, TRBD1. TRBV21-1 is described as a pseudogene. The CDR3 length is 16 residues. The DNA of the CDR3 is TGTGCCAGCAGCATTACAGGGGGTCGAAGCAATCAGCCCCAGCATTTT. Protein sequence: CASSITGGRSNQPQHF.

The J gene is TRBJ2-7, the V gene TRBV29-1; 11 bases are a match to TRBD1. V shed 5 bases and J 6 bases; nucleotides not matched to a gene: 9. The CDR3 is 14 residues long. From germline, CDR1 is SQVTM and CDR2 ANQGSEA. The CDR3 here is CSVFGQGAIGEQYF. CDR3 coding DNA: TGCAGCGTTTTTGGACAGGGGGCTATCGGCGAGCAGTACTTC.

This chain links TRBV7-2 with TRBJ2-3, with D possibly being TRBD2 (6 bases). Trimming stripped 4 bases from V and 4 bases from J, with 15 bases between. The CDR3 has 15 residues. The germline V gene encodes CDR1 SGHTA and CDR2 FQGNSA. The DNA for the CDR3 is TGTGCCAGCAGCTCCGGACTAACAAGCGCAGATACGCAGTATTTT. Encoded protein: CASSSGLTSADTQYF.

The chain combines TRBV19 with TRBJ2-5, with TRBD1 identical over 7 bases. CDR1 is LNHDA, CDR2 SQIVND, per germline (reference sequence). Unmatched junction bases numbered 8, after V lost 3 bases and J lost 7 bases. This CDR3 has 14 amino acids. This CDR3 reads CASSIRDPGGTQYF. The DNA of the CDR3 is TGTGCCAGTAGTATCAGGGATCCAGGGGGGACCCAGTACTTC.

The chain links TRBV28 to TRBJ1-2, with TRBD1 matching 7 bases. CDR3 length equals 15 residues. V gave up 5 bases and J gave up 3 bases; unmatched junction bases: 9. Germline V gives CDR1 MDHEN, CDR2 SYDVKM. The CDR3 DNA follows: TGTGCCAGCAGTAGGGGAGGGGGCATGGACTATGGCTACACCTTC. Encoded protein: CASSRGGGMDYGYTF.

V gene TRBV5-4 combines with J gene TRBJ2-7; 11 bases match TRBD2. This CDR3 region has 16 residues. V was pared by 4 bases and J by 0 bases, with 6 bases of the junction left unmatched. CDR1 and CDR2 from the germline V gene are SGHNT and YYREEE (reference sequence). The CDR3 region has the DNA TGTGCCAGCAGCCCTGCAGGGACTAGCGGCTCCTACGAGCAGTACTTC. Translation: CASSPAGTSGSYEQYF.

This chain links TRBV5-4 with TRBJ2-3, with 7 bases lining up with TRBD1. The CDR3 runs 14 residues. J was trimmed by 4 bases and V by 4 bases; bases with no gene match: 6. Germline assignment: CDR1 SGHNT and CDR2 YYREEE (reference sequence). The CDR3: CASSQTGAADTQYF. CDR3 DNA sequence: TGTGCCAGCAGCCAAACAGGGGCGGCAGATACGCAGTATTTT.

This clone was observed a single time. V and J are TRBV19 and TRBJ2-6, with D unresolved. CDR1 and CDR2 (germline): LNHDA, SQIVND (reference sequence). V shed 5 bases and J shed 0 bases, with 17 bases lying between them. This CDR3 is 18 amino acids long. Here the CDR3 reads CASSFLGRFSSGANVLTF. The CDR3 nucleotides are TGTGCCAGTAGTTTCCTCGGACGGTTTAGCTCTGGGGCCAACGTCCTGACTTTC.

The chain uses TRBV5-1 and TRBJ2-1; D gene unclear. V lost 0 bases, J lost 3 bases, and 10 bases lay in between. The CDR3 loop spans 15 amino acids. CDR1 is SGHRS, CDR2 YFSETQ, per germline. For the CDR3, the DNA is TGCGCCAGCAGCTTGGTGTCGGAAATCTACAATGAGCAGTTCTTC. This encodes CASSLVSEIYNEQFF.

The chain joins TRBV28 to TRBJ2-1; TRBD2 matches 10 bases. The V gene's germline CDR1 is MDHEN and CDR2 SYDVKM. With 5 bases clipped from V and 4 bases from J, the junction kept 8 bases outside the gene matches. The CDR3 is 16 amino acids. CDR3 in DNA: TGTGCCAGCAGTCTCCCAGCGGGAGGGCCTTACAATGAGCAGTTCTTC. Protein product: CASSLPAGGPYNEQFF.

This clone was seen just once. The sample holds other DNA sequences that translate to the same CDR3. The chain recombines TRBV6-5 with TRBJ2-1; 9 bases agree with TRBD2. V shed 0 bases and J 4 bases; nucleotides not matched to a gene: 1. This CDR3 is built from 15 residues. Germline loops: CDR1 MNHEY, CDR2 SVGAGI. The CDR3 sequence: CASSYSSGSYNEQFF. The DNA for the CDR3 is TGTGCCAGCAGTTACTCTAGCGGGAGTTACAATGAGCAGTTCTTC.

The chain joins TRBV6-1 to TRBJ2-1; no definite D call. CDR1 and CDR2 (germline): MNHNS, SASEGT. The CDR3 has 14 amino acids. V dropped 7 bases and J dropped 9 bases, with 19 bases sitting between them. The CDR3 nucleotides are TGTGCCAGCACTCCGACCTCTATAGGGCTTGAGCAGTTCTTC. Translating it yields CASTPTSIGLEQFF.

This clone was detected only a few times. The CDR3, as DNA: TGTGCCAGCAGTTACTCTTATACGACAGGGGTGTACGAGCAGTACTTC. Protein product: CASSYSYTTGVYEQYF. The chain links TRBV6-5 to TRBJ2-7; 8 positions agree with TRBD1. Looked up from germline, CDR1 is MNHEY and CDR2 is SVGAGI. The CDR3 covers 16 residues. V was clipped by 0 bases and J by 4 bases; unmatched bases: 8.

The table lists this clone with a count of one. V gene TRBV2 combines with J gene TRBJ1-1, with 8 nucleotides matching TRBD1. The CDR3 has 14 residues. Trimming at V came to 8 bases and at J to 2 bases, leaving 7 bases not matched to a gene. CDR1 is SNHLY and CDR2 is FYNNEI in the germline V gene. CDR3 DNA sequence: TGTGCCAGCGATGTCGGACAGGGTAACACTGAAGCTTTCTTT. This translates into CASDVGQGNTEAFF.

This chain connects TRBV19 to TRBJ1-4, with TRBD1 as a possible D gene (5 bases). The V gene's germline CDR1 is LNHDA and CDR2 SQIVND (reference sequence). There are 14 residues in the CDR3. The germline V and J ends were trimmed by 6 bases and 0 bases, with 8 bases remaining between them. The DNA of the CDR3 is TGTGCCAGTAGGGGAGGGGCAACTAATGAAAAACTGTTTTTT. This encodes CASRGGATNEKLFF.

This clone appeared once. The chain has TRBV5-4 and TRBJ2-7; no firm D call. This CDR3 has 13 amino acids. The germline V and J ends were trimmed by 2 bases and 0 bases, with 6 bases remaining between them. The V gene's germline CDR1 is SGHNT and CDR2 YYREEE (reference sequence). CDR3 sequence reads: CASSLYFSYEQYF. The CDR3 coding sequence is TGTGCCAGCAGCTTATACTTCTCCTACGAGCAGTACTTC.

The chain joins TRBV15 to TRBJ2-1; 10 nucleotides line up with TRBD2. The V gene's germline CDR1 is LNHNV and CDR2 YYDKDF (reference sequence). The CDR3 has 15 residues. The V segment lost 1 base and the J segment 9 bases; nucleotides outside the gene matches: 6. CDR3 sequence: CATSRVLAGVGEQFF. As DNA, the CDR3 is TGTGCCACCAGCAGAGTTCTAGCGGGAGTGGGTGAGCAGTTCTTC. The variable domain in full, completed from reference TRBV15 and TRBJ2-1, reads DAMVIQNPRYQVTQFGKPVTLSCSQTLNHNVMYWYQQKSSQAPKLLFHYYDKDFNNEADTPDNFQSRRPNTSFCFLDIRSPGLGDTAMYLCATSRVLAGVGEQFFGPGTRLTVL.

The V gene is TRBV5-4, the J gene TRBJ2-1, with 8 bases aligning to TRBD2. The J segment lost 7 bases and the V segment lost 0 bases, leaving 9 bases of the junction unmatched. The V gene's germline CDR1 is SGHNT and CDR2 YYREEE (reference sequence). The CDR3 has 16 amino acids. The DNA for the CDR3 is TGTGCCAGCAGCTTGGCTAGCGGGCGGGTGACGAATGAGCAGTTCTTC. It yields the protein CASSLASGRVTNEQFF.

J is TRBJ1-2 and V is TRBV15; 8 nucleotides agree with TRBD1. There are 15 residues in the CDR3. Germline V lookup: CDR1 LNHNV, CDR2 YYDKDF (reference sequence). V gave up 1 base and J gave up 3 bases; unmatched junction bases: 4. The CDR3 nucleotides read TGTGCCACCAGCAGAGCCCAGGGGGCTGACTATGGCTACACCTTC. It translates to CATSRAQGADYGYTF.